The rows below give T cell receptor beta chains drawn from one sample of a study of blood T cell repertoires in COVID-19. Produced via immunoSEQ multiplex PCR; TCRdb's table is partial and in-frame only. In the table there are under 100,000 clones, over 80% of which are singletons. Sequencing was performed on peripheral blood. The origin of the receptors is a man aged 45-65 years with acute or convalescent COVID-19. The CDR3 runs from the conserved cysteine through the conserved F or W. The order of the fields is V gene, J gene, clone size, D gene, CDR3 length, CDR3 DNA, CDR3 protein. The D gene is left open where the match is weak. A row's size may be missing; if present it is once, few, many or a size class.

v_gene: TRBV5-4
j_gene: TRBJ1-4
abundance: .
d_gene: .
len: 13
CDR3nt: TGTGCCAGCAGCTTGGCCCTGCGGGAAAAACTGTTTTTT
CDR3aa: CASSLALREKLFF

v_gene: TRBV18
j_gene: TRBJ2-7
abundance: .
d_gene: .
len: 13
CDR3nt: TGTGCCAGCTCACCACCCAGCTCCTACGAGCAGTACTTC
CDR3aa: CASSPPSSYEQYF

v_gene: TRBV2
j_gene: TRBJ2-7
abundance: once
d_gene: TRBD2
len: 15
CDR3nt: TGTGCCAGCAGTGGACTAGCGGGCTACTCCTACGAGCAGTACTTC
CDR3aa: CASSGLAGYSYEQYF

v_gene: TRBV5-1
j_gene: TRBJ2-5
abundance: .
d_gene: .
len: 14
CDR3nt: TGCGCCAGCAGCCCCGGACAGTTAGGTGAGACCCAGTACTTC
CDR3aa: CASSPGQLGETQYF

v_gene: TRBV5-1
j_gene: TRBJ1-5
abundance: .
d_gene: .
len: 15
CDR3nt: TGCGCCAGCAGCGCGCTTGGGAGTCCCGATCAGCCCCAGCATTTT
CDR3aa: CASSALGSPDQPQHF

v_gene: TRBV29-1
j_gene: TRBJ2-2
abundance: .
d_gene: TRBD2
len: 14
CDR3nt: TGCAGCGTTCCTAGCGGGAGAAACACCGGGGAGCTGTTTTTT
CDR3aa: CSVPSGRNTGELFF

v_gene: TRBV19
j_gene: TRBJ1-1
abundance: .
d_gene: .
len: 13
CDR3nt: TGTGCCAGTAGTACGACAGTGAACACTGAAGCTTTCTTT
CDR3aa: CASSTTVNTEAFF

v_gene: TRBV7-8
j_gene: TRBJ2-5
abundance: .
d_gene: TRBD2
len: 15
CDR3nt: TGTGCCAGCAGTCTAGCGGGGGGGCCGGTGGAGACCCAGTACTTC
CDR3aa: CASSLAGGPVETQYF

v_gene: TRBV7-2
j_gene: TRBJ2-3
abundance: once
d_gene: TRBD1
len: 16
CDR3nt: TGTGCCAGCAGCTTAGGAGACGGGACAGTTCGGGGTACGCAGTATTTT
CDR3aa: CASSLGDGTVRGTQYF

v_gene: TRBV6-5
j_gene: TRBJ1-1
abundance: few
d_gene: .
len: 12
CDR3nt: TGTGCCAGCAGTTATACGGGATCTGAAGCTTTCTTT
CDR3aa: CASSYTGSEAFF

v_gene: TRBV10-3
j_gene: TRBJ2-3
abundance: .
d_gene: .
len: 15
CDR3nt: TGTGCCATCAGTGAGTCGAGGACAGTCGGAGATACGCAGTATTTT
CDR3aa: CAISESRTVGDTQYF

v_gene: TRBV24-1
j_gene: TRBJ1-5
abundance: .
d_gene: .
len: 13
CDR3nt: TGTGCCACCAGTGAGGACAGACCTGGGCCCCAGCATTTT
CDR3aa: CATSEDRPGPQHF

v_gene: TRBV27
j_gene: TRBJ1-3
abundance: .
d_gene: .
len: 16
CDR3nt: TGTGCCAGCAGTCGGGGGGCGCCTGTTTATGGAAACACCATATATTTT
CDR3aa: CASSRGAPVYGNTIYF

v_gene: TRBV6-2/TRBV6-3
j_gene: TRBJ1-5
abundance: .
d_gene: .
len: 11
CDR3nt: TGTGCCAGCAGTAAACAAGGGGCCCAGCATTTT
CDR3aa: CASSKQGAQHF

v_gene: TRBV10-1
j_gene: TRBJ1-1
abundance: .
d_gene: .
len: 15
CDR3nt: TGCGCCAGCAGAGCCGTCCACCTCGAGGGCACTGAAGCTTTCTTT
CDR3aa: CASRAVHLEGTEAFF

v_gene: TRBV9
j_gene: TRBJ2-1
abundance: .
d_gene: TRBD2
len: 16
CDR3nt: TGTGCCAGCAGCGTAGCCGGGACTAGCTCGGGTACTGAGCAGTTCTTC
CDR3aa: CASSVAGTSSGTEQFF

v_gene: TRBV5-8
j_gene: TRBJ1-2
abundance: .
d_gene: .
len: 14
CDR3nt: TGTGCCAGCAGCTTGGGTCTAGGAGACTATGGCTACACCTTC
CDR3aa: CASSLGLGDYGYTF

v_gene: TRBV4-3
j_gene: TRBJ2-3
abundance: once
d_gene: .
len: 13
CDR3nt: TGCGCCAGCAGCCAAGATCTCGGAGATACGCAGTATTTT
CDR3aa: CASSQDLGDTQYF

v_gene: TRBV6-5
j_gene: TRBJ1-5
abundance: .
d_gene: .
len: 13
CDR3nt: TGTGCCAGCACCAGGGGAACCAATCAGCCCCAGCATTTT
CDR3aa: CASTRGTNQPQHF

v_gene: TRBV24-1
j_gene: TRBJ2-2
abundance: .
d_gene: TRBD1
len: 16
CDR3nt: TGTGCCACCAGTGACACCGGACAGGGGGCCTCCGGGGAGCTGTTTTTT
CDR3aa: CATSDTGQGASGELFF

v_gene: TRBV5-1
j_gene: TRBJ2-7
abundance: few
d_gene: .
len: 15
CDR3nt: TGCGCCAGCAGCTCCCTGGCGGAAAGCTCCTACGAGCAGTACTTC
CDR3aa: CASSSLAESSYEQYF

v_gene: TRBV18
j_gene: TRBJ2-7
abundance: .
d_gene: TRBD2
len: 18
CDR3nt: TGTGCCAGCTCGCCCAGACTAGGGACTAGCGGGACGTCCTACGAGCAGTACTTC
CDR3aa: CASSPRLGTSGTSYEQYF